The 11 T cell receptor beta chains below all came from one sample that was sequenced in a study of vaccination and CD4 T cells after COVID-19 (dated by TCRdb to 2022 to 2024). The treatment or condition label of this sample denotes: approximately 9-day PBMC culture with coronavirus spike peptide pools or control peptides (ViraFEST assay). CD4+ T cells from unexposed donors were collected before the COVID-19 pandemic (2011-2018). Antigens for these TCRs are unknown. Receptor libraries were prepared by PCR. The instrument given in TCRdb is Illumina iSeq 100. TCR sequencing of DNA from cultured CD4+ T cells used the Oncomine TCR Beta short-read assay at the Johns Hopkins FTIC core. TCRdb took the public reads, trimmed them with fastp at Q25, ran MiXCR for clone calling and kept in-frame beta chains. Every distinct CDR3 protein forms one entry, paired with its most common genes and DNA. This sample has about 9,400 distinct CDR3 sequences in its table, and 48% of those were observed once. The ten largest account for around 24% of the sample.

The specimen sequenced was CD4+ T cells from blood, cultured in vitro. The source of these receptors is a human donor in good health.

The genes are TRBV28 and TRBJ1-6; D remains unclear. The germline CDR1 and CDR2 sequences are MDHEN and SYDVKM. This CDR3 contains 16 residues. Trimming left V 0 bases short and J 6 bases short, with 12 bases between. The DNA for the CDR3 is TGTGCCAGCAGTTTATGGAGGGTCCGGGTTAATTCACCCCTCCACTTT. This codes for CASSLWRVRVNSPLHF. Filled out from reference TRBV28 and TRBJ1-6, the complete variable domain reads DVKVTQSSRYLVKRTGEKVFLECVQDMDHENMFWYRQDPGLGLRLIYFSYDVKMKEKGDIPEGYSVSREKKERFSLILESASTNQTSMYLCASSLWRVRVNSPLHFGNGTRLTVT.

The CDR3 bases are TGTGCCAGCAGCTTAAATGAAAAACTGTTTTTT. The encoded protein is CASSLNEKLFF. The V and J genes are TRBV7-9 and TRBJ1-4, with D unresolved. The V end was cut by 2 bases, the J end by 5 bases, with 0 bases between. There are 11 residues in the CDR3. Per germline, CDR1 SEHNR and CDR2 FQNEAQ (reference sequence).

This chain joins TRBV20-1 and TRBJ1-5, with 7 bases that match TRBD1. The CDR3 length is 13 residues. After removal of 3 bases from V and 4 bases from J, the junction contained 3 bases not matched to a gene. The germline CDR1 and CDR2 sequences are DFQATT and SNEGSKA (reference sequence). The CDR3 here is CSARTGHNQPQHF. The CDR3 DNA reads as TGCAGTGCTAGGACAGGGCATAATCAGCCCCAGCATTTT.

The chain links TRBV6-1 to TRBJ1-1, with D unclear. This CDR3 has 13 residues. Germline CDR1 is MNHNS and CDR2 is SASEGT. Trimming took 2 bases from V and 6 from J, leaving 10 bases between them. In nucleotides, the CDR3 is TGTGCCAGCAGTGAAAGCGGACTCGCTGAAGCTTTCTTT. Its translation: CASSESGLAEAFF.

This clonotype was seen a handful of times. The chain joins TRBV6-2 or TRBV6-3 to TRBJ1-1; tentative D call: TRBD1 (5 bases). The CDR3 consists of 12 residues. Per germline, CDR1 MNHEY and CDR2 SVGEGT. Trimming shortened V by 6 bases and J by 6 bases, and 11 bases separated the two germline ends. DNA for the CDR3: TGTGCCAGCAGCCGACCGGGGCCTGAAGCTTTCTTT. This sequence encodes CASSRPGPEAFF.

The genes are TRBV12-5 and TRBJ1-1; D is undetermined. Germline V CDR1 and CDR2: LGHNT, FRNRAP. Trimming stripped 1 base from V and 1 base from J, with 7 bases between. There are 14 residues in the CDR3. The CDR3 sequence is CASGLALENTEAFF. Here the CDR3 DNA reads TGTGCTAGTGGTTTGGCGCTGGAGAACACTGAAGCTTTCTTT. The full variable domain, its missing parts supplied by reference TRBV12-5 and TRBJ1-1, is DARVTQTPRHKVTEMGQEVTMRCQPILGHNTVFWYRQTMMQGLELLAYFRNRAPLDDSGMPKDRFSAEMPDATLATLKIQPSEPRDSAVYFCASGLALENTEAFFGQGTRLTVV.

The chain couples TRBV30 to TRBJ2-3; 13 bases align to TRBD2. This CDR3 comprises 14 residues. Looked up from germline, CDR1 is GTSNPN and CDR2 is SVGIG (reference sequence). Trimming took 8 bases from V and 4 from J; bases not matched to a gene: 6. As DNA, the CDR3 is TGTGCCGGCAGGACTAGCGGGGGCCCAGATACGCAGTATTTT. It is translated as CAGRTSGGPDTQYF.

The chain has TRBV5-1 and TRBJ2-5; 8 bases match TRBD2. CDR1 is SGHRS, CDR2 YFSETQ, per germline. V lost 4 bases to trimming and J lost 5 bases; unmatched junction nucleotides: 7. The CDR3 has 14 amino acids. The CDR3 nucleotides are TGCGCCAGCAGCCCGGGACTAGGTCGGGAGACCCAGTACTTC. This translates into CASSPGLGRETQYF.

This chain links TRBV5-4 with TRBJ1-1, with D hard to call. This CDR3 is built from 15 residues. Looked up from germline, CDR1 is SGHNT and CDR2 is YYREEE (reference sequence). V was trimmed by 0 bases and J by 3 bases, leaving 12 bases between them. The CDR3: CASSLGGGDHTEAFF. The CDR3 DNA sequence: TGTGCCAGCAGCTTGGGGGGTGGGGATCACACTGAAGCTTTCTTT.

The chain couples TRBV18 to TRBJ2-5, with TRBD1 identical over 8 bases. The CDR3 has 15 amino acids. V lost 2 bases and J lost 3; bases outside the gene matches: 5. Germline values: CDR1 KGHSH, CDR2 LQKENI. The CDR3 DNA is TGTGCCAGCTCACCAGGGACAGGAGTTAAAGAGACCCAGTACTTC. Translating gives CASSPGTGVKETQYF.

The chain joins TRBV7-2 to TRBJ1-1, with D maybe TRBD1 (6 bases). Germline V lookup: CDR1 SGHTA, CDR2 FQGNSA. CDR3 length equals 14 residues. The ends were cut back, 3 bases at V and 5 bases at J, with 13 bases in the middle. The CDR3 DNA sequence: TGTGCCAGCAGCTTTTCCGCGAGGGGGACTGAAGCTTTCTTT. It is translated as CASSFSARGTEAFF.